This paragraph reports one T cell receptor beta chain. Its antigen remains undetermined. It has no much larger one-base neighbor in the sample; base qualities were not kept. These data are taken from a study of T cell repertoires and HLA-DP antigens (dated by TCRdb to the late 2010s). As for the study more broadly: The study used an in vitro model of CD4+ T cell alloreactivity against allogeneic HLA-DP presented by transduced HeLa cells. Of the three donors, two were male and one was female, with ages ranging from the 18-to-29 band to the 60-to-69 band. An average DNA input of about 0.2 ug was used for sorted CD137+CD4+ samples, compared with 1,200 ng for pre-culture CD4+ samples. Compared with self, one alloantigen differed at one amino acid in the peptide-binding groove and the other differed at under 11, modelling structurally similar versus dissimilar alloantigens. Summary of the overall study and its limitations: Clones undetected before culture had an average cumulative frequency of about 38% against one allele versus around 51% against the other. The study was limited by having only three donors, by relying on a non-physiological HeLa antigen-presenting system, and by using total CD4+ responder cells. Naive and memory CD4+ repertoires were not analysed separately. Sorted CD137+ cells showed similar clonality against both alloantigens, at approximately 0.36, which was much higher than the approximately 0.038 seen in pre-culture samples.

Spanning cysteine to phenylalanine, the CDR3 consists of 16 amino acids. Only the CDR3 portion is preserved as DNA: 48 bases, with reading frame beginning at the first base. Per the germline V gene, SGDLS is the CDR1 and YYNGEE is the CDR2. For this chain, trimming is 4 bases at the V end and 1 base at the J end, and the number of junction bases without a gene match is 10. Untouched CD4+ T cells were isolated from Ficoll-separated PBMC by magnetic bead negative selection, reaching an average purity of 97.7%. Using magnetic beads, untouched CD4+ T cells were isolated from Ficoll-separated PBMC at about 98% purity, with only negligible CD8+ contamination. Donors were a few healthy blood donors whose buffy coats supplied peripheral blood mononuclear cells. All three donors were CMV seronegative. Genomic DNA was extracted with the DNeasy Blood & Tissue Kit. For each subject, genomic DNA from sorted CD137+CD4+ cells and from pre-culture CD4+ baseline samples underwent TCRB sequencing.

TCRB CDR3 regions were amplified with the immunoSEQ multiplex PCR using forward primers for 54 TRBV segments and reverse primers for 13 TRBJ segments. Pre-culture CD4+ samples were sequenced at deep resolution, targeting hundreds of thousands of T cell genomes. Sequencing of amplicons was performed on an Illumina HiSeq System, and 87 bp reads covering the CDR3 were generated. The original methods were these. Reads were corrected for PCR and sequencing errors, and CDR3 regions were defined by alignment to IMGT reference sequences. Template and unique rearrangement counts were estimated using synthetic template pools. Clonality was computed as 1 minus Pielou's evenness. The Daley-Smith estimator was used to estimate richness. Morisita's index was used to measure repertoire overlap. Clones found in cultured samples but undetected in the pre-culture repertoire of the corresponding donor were defined as low-abundance clones. In TCRdb, the immuneACCESS table is reduced to in-frame sequences with V and J assigned. These tables do not hold every clone; where another copy was compared, an unresolved V gene accounts for under half, and the others remain unexplained. D and trimming come from the DNA, and the V and J calls and clone size come from that table. The sample table contains roughly 110,000 clones; only one count was recorded for almost 95% of them. The top ten clones comprise approximately 0.25% of the sample.

This clonotype was sampled from a woman younger than 30 in good health and CMV-seronegative. The sequenced sample consisted of CD4+ T cells from PBMCs. The V and J genes are TRBV9 and TRBJ1-1; 7 bases in the middle match TRBD1. At the DNA level, the sequence is TGTGCCAGCAGCCCGCGTCTTTGGGACAGGAACACTGAAGCTTTCTTT. Its amino acids are CASSPRLWDRNTEAFF.